One sample yielded the 25 T cell receptor beta chains listed below, sequenced in a study of Ad26.COV2.S vaccination and SARS-CoV-2 variants. TCRdb keeps only in-frame clones here, not all; method: immunoSEQ multiplex PCR. The sample has 300,000 to 400,000 clones, 92% seen once. The sequences come from peripheral blood, collected after recovery from COVID-19. Receptors originate from a human donor who had recovered from COVID-19.

The rearrangement joins TRBV7-6 to TRBJ2-5; no reliable D call. This CDR3 contains 12 residues. Germline-derived CDR1 and CDR2 are SGHVS and FNYEAQ. V lost 8 bases, J lost 0 bases, and 7 bases lay in between. The CDR3 protein is CASCVYQETQYF. The CDR3, as DNA: TGTGCCAGCTGTGTGTACCAAGAGACCCAGTACTTC.

The V gene is TRBV27, the J gene TRBJ2-1; TRBD2 matches at 8 bases. The CDR3 covers 13 residues. Trimming cost V 3 bases and J 13 bases; bases outside gene matches: 8. CDR1 is MNHEY, CDR2 SMNVEV, per germline (reference sequence). The CDR3 spells CASSFPSGGVQFF. The CDR3 bases are TGTGCCAGCAGTTTTCCAAGCGGGGGCGTCCAGTTCTTC.

V gene TRBV7-9 combines with J gene TRBJ1-3; no clear D. With 0 bases removed from V and 0 bases from J, the gap between germline ends came to 9 bases. Per the germline V gene, CDR1 is SEHNR and CDR2 is FQNEAQ (reference sequence). CDR3 length: 16 residues. DNA of the CDR3: TGTGCCAGCAGCTTAGCGCCCCGTGGCTCTGGAAACACCATATATTTT. Protein: CASSLAPRGSGNTIYF. The full variable domain, rest sourced from reference TRBV7-9 and TRBJ1-3, is DTGVSQNPRHKITKRGQNVTFRCDPISEHNRLYWYRQTLGQGPEFLTYFQNEAQLEKSRLLSDRFSAERPKGSFSTLEIQRTEQGDSAMYLCASSLAPRGSGNTIYFGEGSWLTVV.

V usage is TRBV7-8 and J usage is TRBJ2-3; either TRBD1 or TRBD2 may fit D (6 bases each). V was trimmed by 3 bases and J by 4 bases, leaving 8 bases between them. Germline lookup yields CDR1 SGHVS and CDR2 FQNEAQ. The CDR3 has 13 amino acids. Here the CDR3 DNA reads TGTGCCAGCAGCTTTGGGGGGCCAGATACGCAGTATTTT. Amino acid sequence: CASSFGGPDTQYF.

J is TRBJ1-2 and V is TRBV25-1, with D uncertain. Germline CDR1 MGHDK, CDR2 SYGVNS. Trimming left V 0 bases short and J 5 bases short, with 4 bases between. This CDR3 contains 12 residues. CDR3 amino acids: CASSEYEYGYTF. CDR3 DNA: TGTGCCAGCAGTGAATATGAGTATGGCTACACCTTC.

V usage is TRBV11-3 and J usage is TRBJ2-5, with 9 bases lining up with TRBD1. The CDR3 totals 13 residues. The J segment lost 4 bases and the V segment lost 5 bases, leaving 2 bases of the junction unmatched. Germline V lookup: CDR1 SGHNT, CDR2 YENEEA. This CDR3 reads CASSRTGAETQYF. Written as DNA, the CDR3 is TGTGCCAGCAGCAGGACAGGGGCAGAGACCCAGTACTTC.

The chain couples TRBV7-9 to TRBJ1-4; D is unresolved. Germline V gene sequence: CDR1 SEHNR, CDR2 FQNEAQ (reference sequence). With 6 bases removed from V and 5 bases from J, the gap between germline ends came to 13 bases. The CDR3 is 14 amino acids. CDR3 in DNA: TGTGCCAGCAGAATCAGCGAGAGAAATGAAAAACTGTTTTTT. This gives the protein CASRISERNEKLFF. Full variable domain (missing parts from reference TRBV7-9 and TRBJ1-4): DTGVSQNPRHKITKRGQNVTFRCDPISEHNRLYWYRQTLGQGPEFLTYFQNEAQLEKSRLLSDRFSAERPKGSFSTLEIQRTEQGDSAMYLCASRISERNEKLFFGSGTQLSVL.

The gene calls are TRBV7-9 and TRBJ1-2; TRBD1 might be the D (5 bases). Trimming cost V 5 bases and J 2 bases, with 15 bases left between them. The CDR3 is 15 amino acids. Per the germline V gene, CDR1 is SEHNR and CDR2 is FQNEAQ (reference sequence). The CDR3 spells CASSDFQGLNYGYTF. The DNA for the CDR3 is TGTGCCAGCAGCGATTTTCAGGGACTAAACTATGGCTACACCTTC.

This clone was recorded a few times. The chain employs TRBV11-2 and TRBJ1-5; D gene ambiguous. V was clipped by 5 bases and J by 7 bases, with 18 bases between them. The CDR3 length is 15 residues. The germline V gene encodes CDR1 SGHAT and CDR2 FQNNGV. CDR3 nucleotides: TGTGCCAGCAGCCGTCGCGCGGACGTGTACCAGCCCCAGCATTTT. Translated: CASSRRADVYQPQHF.

The CDR3 reads CASSVDRGQDTQYF. CDR3 bases: TGTGCCAGCAGTGTGGACAGGGGGCAAGATACGCAGTATTTT. The rearrangement links TRBV25-1 to TRBJ2-3; 11 bases are shared with TRBD1. Germline V CDR1 and CDR2: MGHDK, SYGVNS. The CDR3 is made up of 14 amino acids. The V segment lost 4 bases and the J segment 5 bases; nucleotides outside the gene matches: 2.

V gene TRBV20-1 combines with J gene TRBJ2-2, with 11 bases aligning to TRBD2. Germline values: CDR1 DFQATT, CDR2 SNEGSKA (reference sequence). V was clipped by 3 bases and J by 7 bases; unmatched bases: 13. The CDR3 consists of 17 residues. CDR3 DNA: TGCAGTGCTAGTGTACGGCTAGCGGGGGGTCATGGCGGGGAGCTGTTTTTT. The encoded protein is CSASVRLAGGHGGELFF.

The chain has TRBV29-1 and TRBJ1-2; 10 bases match TRBD1. This CDR3 region has 14 residues. The V and J ends lost 6 bases and 6 bases, in that order; junction bases with no gene match: 10. Germline V gene sequence: CDR1 SQVTM, CDR2 ANQGSEA. CDR3: CSVRRTGGQDGYTF. The DNA for the CDR3 is TGCAGCGTCAGAAGGACAGGGGGACAGGATGGCTACACCTTC.

The chain is built from TRBV20-1 and TRBJ1-4; D remains ambiguous. V lost 6 bases to trimming and J lost 7 bases, with 9 bases between them. The CDR3 runs to 11 residues. Germline CDR1 reads DFQATT; CDR2 reads SNEGSKA (reference sequence). The DNA of the CDR3 is TGCAGTGCCGCATGGGGTGAAAAACTGTTTTTT. It yields the protein CSAAWGEKLFF.

V gene TRBV5-6 combines with J gene TRBJ1-6; 8 bases are a match to TRBD1. Germline trimming cut 2 bases from V and 7 bases from J; bases unmatched to any gene: 2. CDR1 and CDR2 (germline): SGHDT, YYEEEE. This CDR3 region has 14 residues. CDR3 in DNA: TGTGCCAGCAGCTTATGGACAGGGAATTCACCCCTCCACTTT. This gives the protein CASSLWTGNSPLHF. Full variable domain (rest looked up from reference TRBV5-6 and TRBJ1-6): DAGVTQSPTHLIKTRGQQVTLRCSPKSGHDTVSWYQQALGQGPQFIFQYYEEEERQRGNFPDRFSGHQFPNYSSELNVNALLLGDSALYLCASSLWTGNSPLHFGNGTRLTVT.

This chain connects TRBV9 to TRBJ2-3; 8 nucleotides match TRBD2. Per germline, CDR1 SGDLS and CDR2 YYNGEE. V dropped 0 bases and J dropped 6; count of bases not matched to a gene: 12. The CDR3 is 17 amino acids. DNA for the CDR3: TGTGCCAGCAGCGTAGAAGGGGCGGGGGGCAGCCCGGATACGCAGTATTTT. Amino acid sequence: CASSVEGAGGSPDTQYF.

This rearrangement joins TRBV27 to TRBJ2-2, with a tentative D call TRBD1 (6 bases). Between the trimmed V and J ends, which lost 5 bases and 2 bases, there was a span of 18 bases. CDR1 MNHEY and CDR2 SMNVEV come from the germline V gene (reference sequence). This CDR3 comprises 17 residues. For the CDR3, the DNA is TGTGCCAGCAGTAGAATCCAACGGGACACTAACACCGGGGAGCTGTTTTTT. Translating it yields CASSRIQRDTNTGELFF.

The chain recombines TRBV6-5 with TRBJ2-1; D may be TRBD2 (7 bases). The CDR3 is 11 residues long. With 7 bases removed from V and 10 bases from J, the gap between germline ends came to 11 bases. Germline V gene lookup returns CDR1 MNHEY and CDR2 SVGAGI. The CDR3 spells CASTGGGEQFF. The CDR3 DNA sequence: TGTGCCAGCACGGGGGGCGGAGAGCAGTTCTTC.

The chain couples TRBV25-1 to TRBJ1-3; the D is unclear. From germline, CDR1 is MGHDK and CDR2 SYGVNS. The CDR3 spans 14 residues. Trimming removed 11 bases from V and 4 bases from J, with 18 bases in between. The CDR3 nucleotides are TGTGCCGCACGCGGCAGACTGACCGGAAACACCATATATTTT. Translation: CAARGRLTGNTIYF. The entire variable domain, with the rest obtained from reference TRBV25-1 and TRBJ1-3, is as follows: EADIYQTPRYLVIGTGKKITLECSQTMGHDKMYWYQQDPGMELHLIHYSYGVNSTEKGDLSSESTVSRIRTEHFPLTLESARPSHTSQYLCAARGRLTGNTIYFGEGSWLTVV.

V and J are TRBV12-3 or TRBV12-4 and TRBJ1-1; TRBD1 is a possible D gene (6 bases). The CDR3 extends over 11 amino acids. V lost 7 bases to trimming and J lost 9 bases, with 12 bases between them. CDR3 in amino acids: CASTNRAQAFF. Here the CDR3 DNA reads TGTGCCAGCACTAACAGGGCCCAAGCTTTCTTT.

V usage is TRBV6-2 or TRBV6-3 and J usage is TRBJ1-1; 8 bases fit TRBD1. Germline assignment: CDR1 MNHEY and CDR2 SVGEGT. Losses at the gene ends were 5 bases for V and 3 bases for J; bases not matched to a gene: 14. The CDR3 length is 17 residues. CDR3 sequence: CASSKLTGALGDTEAFF. CDR3 bases: TGTGCCAGCAGTAAATTGACAGGGGCCCTGGGGGACACTGAAGCTTTCTTT.

This clone was observed a single time. The chain couples TRBV19 to TRBJ1-1; no reliable D call. CDR3 length: 13 amino acids. In germline, CDR1 is LNHDA, CDR2 SQIVND (reference sequence). V dropped 2 bases and J dropped 3 bases, with 7 bases sitting between them. The CDR3 nucleotides read TGTGCCAGTAGTATATCAGTTCACACTGAAGCTTTCTTT. This translates into CASSISVHTEAFF.

In its sample, this clone was seen once. The chain is built from TRBV7-9 and TRBJ1-1, with TRBD1 identical over 7 bases. In germline, CDR1 is SEHNR, CDR2 FQNEAQ (reference sequence). The junction had 9 bases not matched to a gene; V was cut back by 3 bases and J by 2 bases. The CDR3 is 16 amino acids. CDR3 loop: CASSLTWTGDNTEAFF. DNA for the CDR3: TGTGCCAGCAGCTTGACATGGACAGGCGATAACACTGAAGCTTTCTTT.

The CDR3 here is CASSLARGVANEKLFF. In DNA form, the CDR3 reads TGCGCCAGCAGCTTGGCCAGAGGGGTCGCTAATGAAAAACTGTTTTTT. The rearrangement links TRBV5-1 to TRBJ1-4; D might be TRBD1 (5 bases). The ends were cut back, 0 bases at V and 3 bases at J, with 12 bases in the middle. This CDR3 contains 16 residues. CDR1 is SGHRS and CDR2 is YFSETQ in the germline V gene.

The rearrangement links TRBV19 to TRBJ1-2; D remains unclear. From germline, CDR1 is LNHDA and CDR2 SQIVND (reference sequence). The CDR3 loop spans 13 amino acids. Trimming cost V 3 bases and J 4 bases, with 9 bases left between them. For the CDR3, the DNA is TGTGCCAGTAGTATTGAGCAGTCCTATGGCTACACCTTC. Its translation: CASSIEQSYGYTF.

The gene calls are TRBV7-3 and TRBJ2-1, with 12 bases that match TRBD2. CDR1 and CDR2 (germline): SGHTA, FQGTGA. The CDR3 extends over 15 amino acids. J lost 9 bases, V lost 0 bases, and 3 bases had no gene match. The CDR3 DNA sequence: TGTGCCAGCAGCTTAACGTCTAGCGGGGGGGTTGAGCAGTTCTTC. Encoded protein: CASSLTSSGGVEQFF.